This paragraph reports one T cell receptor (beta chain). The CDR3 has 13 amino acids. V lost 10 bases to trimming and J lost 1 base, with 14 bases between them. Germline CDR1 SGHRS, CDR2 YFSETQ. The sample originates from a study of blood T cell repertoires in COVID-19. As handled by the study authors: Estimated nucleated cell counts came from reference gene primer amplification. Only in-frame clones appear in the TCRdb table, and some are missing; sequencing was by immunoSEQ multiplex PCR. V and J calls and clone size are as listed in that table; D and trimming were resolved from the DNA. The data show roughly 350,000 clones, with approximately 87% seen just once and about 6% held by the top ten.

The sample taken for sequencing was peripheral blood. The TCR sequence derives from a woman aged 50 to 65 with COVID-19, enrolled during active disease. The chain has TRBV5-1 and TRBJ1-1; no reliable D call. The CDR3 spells CASATGSNTEAFF. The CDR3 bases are TGCGCCTCAGCAACGGGTTCGAACACTGAAGCTTTCTTT.